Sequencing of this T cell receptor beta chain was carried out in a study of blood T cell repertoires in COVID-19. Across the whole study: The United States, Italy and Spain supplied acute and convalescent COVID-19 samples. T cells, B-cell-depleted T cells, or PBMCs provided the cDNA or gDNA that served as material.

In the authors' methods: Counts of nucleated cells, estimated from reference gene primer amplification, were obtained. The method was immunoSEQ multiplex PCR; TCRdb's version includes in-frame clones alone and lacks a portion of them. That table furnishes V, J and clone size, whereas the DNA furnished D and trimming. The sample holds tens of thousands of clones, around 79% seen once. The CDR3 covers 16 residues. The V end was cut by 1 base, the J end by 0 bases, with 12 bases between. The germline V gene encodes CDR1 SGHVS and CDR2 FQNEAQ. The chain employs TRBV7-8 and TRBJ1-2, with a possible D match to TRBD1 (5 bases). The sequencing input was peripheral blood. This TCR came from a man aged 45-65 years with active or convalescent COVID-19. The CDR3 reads CASSLVGGSTNYGYTF. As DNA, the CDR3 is TGTGCCAGCAGCTTAGTTGGGGGGAGTACTAACTATGGCTACACCTTC.